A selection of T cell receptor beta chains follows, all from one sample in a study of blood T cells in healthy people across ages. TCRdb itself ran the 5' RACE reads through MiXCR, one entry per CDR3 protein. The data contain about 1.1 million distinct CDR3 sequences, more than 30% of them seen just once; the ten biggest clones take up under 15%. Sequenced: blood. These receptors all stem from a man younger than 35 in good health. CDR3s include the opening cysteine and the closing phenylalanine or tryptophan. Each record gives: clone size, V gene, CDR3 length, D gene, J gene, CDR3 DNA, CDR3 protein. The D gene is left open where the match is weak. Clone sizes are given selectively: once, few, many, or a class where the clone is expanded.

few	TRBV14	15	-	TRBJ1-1	TGTGCCAGCAGCCAAGCAGGGACAACGAACACTGAAGCTTTCTTT	CASSQAGTTNTEAFF
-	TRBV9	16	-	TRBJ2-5	TGTGCCAGCAGCGTGGAGATGTTAGTATTGGACAATGAGCAGTACTTC	CASSVEMLVLDNEQYF
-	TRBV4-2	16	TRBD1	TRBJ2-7	TGTGCCAGCAGCCCCCGGACAGGGGAAGACTACAATGAGCAGTACTTC	CASSPRTGEDYNEQYF
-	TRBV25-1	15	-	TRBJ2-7	TGTGCCAGCAGTGAAGGGACTTACCGTTACTACGAGCAGTACTTC	CASSEGTYRYYEQYF
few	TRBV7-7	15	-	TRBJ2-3	TGTGCCAGCAGCGAGACAGTTTTTAGCACAGATACGCAGTATTTT	CASSETVFSTDTQYF
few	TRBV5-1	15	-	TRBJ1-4	TGCGCCAGCAGCCTATACCCGGGACGGGATGAAAAACTGTTTTTT	CASSLYPGRDEKLFF
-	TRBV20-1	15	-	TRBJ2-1	TGCAGTGCTAGAGATAGTCTAGATAGTACAAATGAGCAGTTCTTC	CSARDSLDSTNEQFF
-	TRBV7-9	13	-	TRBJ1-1	TGTGCTTCACGGGGTAGGAGTTCCACTGAAGCTTTCTTT	CASRGRSSTEAFF
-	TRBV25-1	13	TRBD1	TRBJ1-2	TGTGCCAGCATGGACAGGGCTGACTATGGCTACACCTTC	CASMDRADYGYTF
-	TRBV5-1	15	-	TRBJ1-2	TGCGCCAGCAGCTTGGTTACAAGAACCTTTAATGGCTACACCTTC	CASSLVTRTFNGYTF
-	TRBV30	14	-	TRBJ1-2	TGTGCCTGGACCGGGCAAGGACCTAACTATGGCTACACCTTC	CAWTGQGPNYGYTF
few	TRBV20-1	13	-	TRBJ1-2	TGCAGTGCTCTCCGGGCAGGGAACTATGGCTACACCTTC	CSALRAGNYGYTF
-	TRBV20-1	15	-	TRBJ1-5	TGCAGTGCTAGAATCCCAGAATATAGCAATCAGCCCCAGCATTTT	CSARIPEYSNQPQHF
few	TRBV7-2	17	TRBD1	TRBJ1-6	TGTGCCAGCAGCTACGACAGGGGGGCGAAGTATAATTCACCCCTCCACTTT	CASSYDRGAKYNSPLHF
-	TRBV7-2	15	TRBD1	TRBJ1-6	TGTGCCAGCAGCTTAGTACGACAGGGGAATTCACCCCTCCACTTT	CASSLVRQGNSPLHF
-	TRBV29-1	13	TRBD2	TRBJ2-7	TGCAGCGGTAGCGGGATCGCCTACAATGAGCAGTACTTC	CSGSGIAYNEQYF
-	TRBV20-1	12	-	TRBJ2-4	TGCAGTGCTAGTCTGGCTATTGGCATTCAGTACTTC	CSASLAIGIQYF
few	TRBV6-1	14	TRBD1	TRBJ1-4	TGTGCCAGCCGGGACAGGGGAAGGAATGAAAAACTGTTTTTT	CASRDRGRNEKLFF
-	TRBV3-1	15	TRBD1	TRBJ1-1	TGTGCCAGCAGCCAAGGTGGACAGGGGAGTTCTGAAGCTTTCTTT	CASSQGGQGSSEAFF
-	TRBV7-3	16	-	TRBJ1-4	TGTGCCAGCAGTTCCGTTCCGGGACATCTTGGTGAAAAACTGTTTTTT	CASSSVPGHLGEKLFF
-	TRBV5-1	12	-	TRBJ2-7	TGCGCCAGCAGATACACCTCAGGCGAGCAGTACTTC	CASRYTSGEQYF
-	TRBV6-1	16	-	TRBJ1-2	TGTGCCAGCAGTCTCGACAGGCCCTTAAGGGACTATGGCTACACCTTC	CASSLDRPLRDYGYTF
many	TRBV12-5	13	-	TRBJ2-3	TGTGCTAGTGGTTACAGCAGGGGAGATACGCAGTATTTT	CASGYSRGDTQYF
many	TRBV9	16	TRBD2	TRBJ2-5	TGTGCCAGCAGCGTAGGTCGTAGCGGGAACCAAGAGACCCAGTACTTC	CASSVGRSGNQETQYF
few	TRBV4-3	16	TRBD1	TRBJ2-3	TGCGCCAGCAGCCAAGATGGGGACAGGGGAATGGATACGCAGTATTTT	CASSQDGDRGMDTQYF
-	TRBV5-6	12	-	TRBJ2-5	TGTGCCAGCACACAGGGTGTGGAGACCCAGTACTTC	CASTQGVETQYF
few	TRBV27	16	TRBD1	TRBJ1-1	TGTGCCAGCAGTTTGGGACAGGGCTTCATGAACACTGAAGCTTTCTTT	CASSLGQGFMNTEAFF
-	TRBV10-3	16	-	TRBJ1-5	TGTGCCATCAGTGAGTCTGGTCAGTATAGCAATCAGCCCCAGCATTTT	CAISESGQYSNQPQHF
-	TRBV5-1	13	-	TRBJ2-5	TGCGCCAGCAGCTTATGGGGCAAAGAGACCCAGTACTTC	CASSLWGKETQYF